One TCR beta chain is described in this entry. Its cognate antigen is unknown. This sample is part of a study of shared clonotypes between healthy human individuals. Study-wide points: Clonotype sharing among donors was thought likely to change with sequencing depth. The researchers took only blood, and tissue repertoires probably look different. All-four-donor shared clonotypes had higher generation probabilities than non-shared clonotypes did.

Germline V gene lookup returns CDR1 DFQATT and CDR2 SNEGSKA (reference sequence). The V gene lost 2 bases and the J gene lost 7 bases, with 8 bases spanning the gap. The CDR3 spans 11 residues. Investigators spread the genomic DNA of each subset evenly over several immunoSEQ plates. TCRdb keeps only in-frame clones here, not all; method: immunoSEQ multiplex PCR. This sample yields about 1.5 million clones, of which 95% to 99% are seen a single time; about 0.4% belongs to the top ten. Sequencing used naive CD4+ T cells sorted from blood. This sample's subset: CD45RA+ positively selected. The V call is TRBV20-1, the J call TRBJ1-1; D is undetermined. This TCR was recovered from a man aged 25-40 years in good health. Here the CDR3 reads CSARRALEAFF. The CDR3 bases are TGCAGTGCTAGACGGGCCCTTGAAGCTTTCTTT.